These T cell receptor beta chains were read from a single sample in a study of blood T cell repertoires in COVID-19. Using immunoSEQ multiplex PCR, the repertoire was profiled, and TCRdb retains in-frame clones only, with some absent. The sample has about 81,000 clones; over 75% are singletons. The sequenced sample consisted of peripheral blood. Source of these receptors: a man in his 70s with active or convalescent COVID-19. The CDR3 runs from the conserved cysteine through the conserved F or W. The order of the fields is CDR3 length, J gene, clone size, V gene, D gene, CDR3 protein, CDR3 DNA. The D gene is left open where the match is weak. Expanded clones get a size class; other rows say once, few or many, or leave the size out.

len: 15; j_gene: TRBJ1-4; abundance: once; v_gene: TRBV4-1; d_gene: NA; CDR3aa: CASSQVWGANEKLFF; CDR3nt: TGCGCCAGCAGCCAAGTTTGGGGGGCTAATGAAAAACTGTTTTTT
len: 14; j_gene: TRBJ1-2; abundance: NA; v_gene: TRBV6-5; d_gene: TRBD1; CDR3aa: CASSYRQGPYGYTF; CDR3nt: TGTGCCAGCAGTTACCGACAGGGACCCTATGGCTACACCTTC
len: 14; j_gene: TRBJ1-1; abundance: NA; v_gene: TRBV2; d_gene: NA; CDR3aa: CASSDLRGFTEAFF; CDR3nt: TGTGCCAGCAGTGATTTGCGGGGCTTCACTGAAGCTTTCTTT
len: 15; j_gene: TRBJ2-7; abundance: NA; v_gene: TRBV18; d_gene: TRBD1; CDR3aa: CASSTSTGGSGQQYF; CDR3nt: TGTGCCAGCTCGACAAGTACAGGGGGAAGCGGCCAGCAGTACTTC
len: 14; j_gene: TRBJ2-7; abundance: NA; v_gene: TRBV3-1/TRBV3-2; d_gene: TRBD1; CDR3aa: CASSAQGNPYEQYF; CDR3nt: TGTGCCAGCAGCGCACAGGGGAACCCCTACGAGCAGTACTTC
len: 15; j_gene: TRBJ2-1; abundance: NA; v_gene: TRBV2; d_gene: TRBD2; CDR3aa: CASSLSGGAYNEQFF; CDR3nt: TGTGCCAGCAGCCTTAGCGGGGGGGCCTACAATGAGCAGTTCTTC
len: 14; j_gene: TRBJ2-7; abundance: NA; v_gene: TRBV28; d_gene: NA; CDR3aa: CASSLLQGTYEQYF; CDR3nt: TGTGCCAGCAGTTTGCTACAGGGCACCTACGAGCAGTACTTC
len: 15; j_gene: TRBJ2-2; abundance: NA; v_gene: TRBV11-2; d_gene: NA; CDR3aa: CASSLSWAGTGELFF; CDR3nt: TGTGCCAGCAGCTTAAGTTGGGCGGGCACCGGGGAGCTGTTTTTT
len: 14; j_gene: TRBJ1-6; abundance: NA; v_gene: TRBV19; d_gene: NA; CDR3aa: CASSINPTESPLHF; CDR3nt: TGTGCCAGTAGTATAAATCCGACAGAGTCACCCCTCCACTTT
len: 14; j_gene: TRBJ2-7; abundance: NA; v_gene: TRBV7-2; d_gene: NA; CDR3aa: CASSLGGSAYEQYF; CDR3nt: TGTGCCAGCAGCCTGGGAGGTTCGGCCTACGAGCAGTACTTC
len: 18; j_gene: TRBJ1-2; abundance: NA; v_gene: TRBV3-1/TRBV3-2; d_gene: TRBD1; CDR3aa: CASSQPAGTGGPNYGYTF; CDR3nt: TGTGCCAGCAGCCAACCCGCCGGGACAGGGGGTCCTAACTATGGCTACACCTTC
len: 14; j_gene: TRBJ1-1; abundance: NA; v_gene: TRBV28; d_gene: TRBD1; CDR3aa: CASRKGGVGPEAFF; CDR3nt: TGTGCCAGCAGAAAAGGGGGCGTGGGCCCTGAAGCTTTCTTT
len: 14; j_gene: TRBJ1-1; abundance: NA; v_gene: TRBV13; d_gene: NA; CDR3aa: CASSSPFWNTEAFF; CDR3nt: TGTGCCAGCAGCTCCCCGTTTTGGAACACTGAAGCTTTCTTT
len: 15; j_gene: TRBJ2-2; abundance: NA; v_gene: TRBV5-4; d_gene: TRBD1; CDR3aa: CASSTDRVNTGELFF; CDR3nt: TGTGCCAGCAGTACGGACAGGGTGAACACCGGGGAGCTGTTTTTT
len: 16; j_gene: TRBJ2-3; abundance: NA; v_gene: TRBV5-1; d_gene: TRBD1; CDR3aa: CASSSGQGARTDTQYF; CDR3nt: TGCGCCAGCAGTTCAGGACAGGGGGCGCGCACAGATACGCAGTATTTT
len: 14; j_gene: TRBJ1-1; abundance: few; v_gene: TRBV6-5; d_gene: NA; CDR3aa: CASSYSIGQSEAFF; CDR3nt: TGTGCCAGCAGTTACTCGATTGGGCAGTCTGAAGCTTTCTTT
len: 12; j_gene: TRBJ2-7; abundance: NA; v_gene: TRBV7-2; d_gene: NA; CDR3aa: CASSPSSYEQYF; CDR3nt: TGTGCCAGCAGCCCTAGCTCCTACGAGCAGTACTTC
len: 16; j_gene: TRBJ2-3; abundance: NA; v_gene: TRBV18; d_gene: TRBD2; CDR3aa: CASSLLAGRYPDTQYF; CDR3nt: TGTGCCAGCTCACTACTAGCGGGCCGATACCCAGATACGCAGTATTTT
len: 14; j_gene: TRBJ2-2; abundance: NA; v_gene: TRBV5-1; d_gene: NA; CDR3aa: CASFQGSNTGELFF; CDR3nt: TGCGCCAGCTTCCAGGGTTCGAACACCGGGGAGCTGTTTTTT
len: 17; j_gene: TRBJ2-3; abundance: NA; v_gene: TRBV5-1; d_gene: TRBD2; CDR3aa: CASSAGLAGGPGDTQYF; CDR3nt: TGCGCCAGCAGCGCGGGACTAGCGGGGGGGCCGGGAGATACGCAGTATTTT
len: 17; j_gene: TRBJ2-1; abundance: once; v_gene: TRBV13; d_gene: NA; CDR3aa: CASSLGPPGHSYNEQFF; CDR3nt: TGTGCCAGCAGCTTAGGGCCCCCGGGACACAGCTACAATGAGCAGTTCTTC
len: 13; j_gene: TRBJ1-3; abundance: NA; v_gene: TRBV18; d_gene: NA; CDR3aa: CASSRDIGNTIYF; CDR3nt: TGTGCCAGCTCAAGGGACATAGGAAACACCATATATTTT
len: 13; j_gene: TRBJ1-1; abundance: NA; v_gene: TRBV12-3/TRBV12-4; d_gene: NA; CDR3aa: CASRPDRNTEAFF; CDR3nt: TGTGCCAGCAGGCCGGACAGGAACACTGAAGCTTTCTTT
len: 14; j_gene: TRBJ1-1; abundance: NA; v_gene: TRBV7-9; d_gene: NA; CDR3aa: CASSLQGWNTEAFF; CDR3nt: TGTGCCAGCAGCTTACAGGGATGGAACACTGAAGCTTTCTTT
len: 15; j_gene: TRBJ1-2; abundance: once; v_gene: TRBV18; d_gene: NA; CDR3aa: CASSPLTGLNYGYTF; CDR3nt: TGTGCCAGCTCACCACTGACAGGCCTTAACTATGGCTACACCTTC
len: 14; j_gene: TRBJ1-4; abundance: NA; v_gene: TRBV7-6; d_gene: NA; CDR3aa: CASSFQGTNEKLFF; CDR3nt: TGTGCCAGCAGTTTCCAGGGGACTAATGAAAAACTGTTTTTT
len: 14; j_gene: TRBJ1-1; abundance: NA; v_gene: TRBV2; d_gene: TRBD1; CDR3aa: CASRGQGTNTEAFF; CDR3nt: TGTGCCAGCAGGGGACAGGGGACGAACACTGAAGCTTTCTTT
len: 15; j_gene: TRBJ2-1; abundance: NA; v_gene: TRBV30; d_gene: TRBD1; CDR3aa: CASETGGGKYNEQFF; CDR3nt: TGTGCCTCGGAGACAGGGGGCGGAAAATACAATGAGCAGTTCTTC
len: 14; j_gene: TRBJ1-2; abundance: NA; v_gene: TRBV9; d_gene: NA; CDR3aa: CASSVALEFNGYTF; CDR3nt: TGTGCCAGCAGCGTAGCTTTAGAGTTCAATGGCTACACCTTC
len: 13; j_gene: TRBJ2-7; abundance: NA; v_gene: TRBV11-2; d_gene: NA; CDR3aa: CASSSGQNYEQYF; CDR3nt: TGTGCCAGCAGCTCCGGACAGAACTACGAGCAGTACTTC
len: 18; j_gene: TRBJ1-3; abundance: NA; v_gene: TRBV15; d_gene: TRBD1; CDR3aa: CATSRARTGGFSGNTIYF; CDR3nt: TGTGCCACCAGCAGAGCGCGGACAGGGGGATTCTCTGGAAACACCATATATTTT
len: 14; j_gene: TRBJ2-1; abundance: NA; v_gene: TRBV4-1; d_gene: TRBD2; CDR3aa: CASSQIERGPYQFF; CDR3nt: TGCGCCAGCAGCCAGATTGAGCGGGGGCCATATCAGTTCTTC